The 27 T cell receptor beta chains given below trace back to one sample, sequenced in a study of molecular identifiers for immune sequencing clone quantification. TCRdb redid the calling of the PCR reads with MiXCR, one entry per CDR3 protein. The sample yields 45,000 to 65,000 distinct CDR3 sequences, approximately 26% seen once. The sequenced material came from naive CD8+ T cells from blood, with Jurkat cell RNA spiked in. Indicated subset: FACS-sorted CD8+CD4-CCR7+CD45RA+ naive T cells. These receptor sequences come from a human donor in good health. Some libraries in this study had Jurkat cell RNA spiked in.

With regard to this clonotype: This may be a read error: a much more frequent sequence differs by one nucleotide. The V gene is TRBV5-4, the J gene TRBJ1-5, with D possibly TRBD1 on 6 matching bases. The CDR3 is made up of 14 amino acids. The germline V gene has CDR1 SGHNT and CDR2 YYREEE (reference sequence). The CDR3 sequence is CANSKQGDNQPQHF. The CDR3 DNA sequence: TGTGCCAACAGCAAACAGGGCGACAATCAGCCCCAGCATTTT.

The sample holds many counts of this clonotype. V is TRBV7-8 and J is TRBJ2-3; D remains ambiguous. Germline CDR1 SGHVS, CDR2 FQNEAQ. The CDR3 has 16 amino acids. V was cut by 1 base and J by 2 bases, with 13 bases left in between. The CDR3 is CASSLGSLIFTDTQYF. In DNA, the CDR3 is TGTGCCAGCAGCTTAGGAAGCCTTATCTTCACAGATACGCAGTATTTT. The whole variable domain, filled in from reference TRBV7-8 and TRBJ2-3, reads GAGVSQSPRYKVAKRGQDVALRCDPISGHVSLFWYQQALGQGPEFLTYFQNEAQLDKSGLPSDRFFAERPEGSVSTLKIQRTQQEDSAVYLCASSLGSLIFTDTQYFGPGTRLTVL.

This clonotype occurred many times. The gene calls are TRBV25-1 and TRBJ2-5, with TRBD2 matching over 7 bases. CDR3 size: 18 residues. The germline CDR1 and CDR2 sequences are MGHDK and SYGVNS. V lost 1 base and J lost 5; bases outside the gene matches: 16. Here the CDR3 reads CASSEFSRELVSLETQYF. The DNA for the CDR3 is TGTGCCAGCAGTGAATTTTCGCGGGAGTTAGTATCGTTGGAGACCCAGTACTTC.

Points on this clonotype: This may come from a read error, since a much larger clone is one base off. This chain links TRBV6-5 with TRBJ2-7, with 10 bases fitting TRBD1. The CDR3 consists of 15 residues. Germline values: CDR1 MNHEY, CDR2 SVGAGI. The CDR3 loop is CACSKGQGSSYEQYF. CDR3 DNA: TGTGCCTGCAGCAAGGGACAGGGGTCCTCCTACGAGCAGTACTTC.

Comment on this clonotype: A read error may produce the germline difference seen at one junction end. The rearrangement uses TRBV7-9 and TRBJ1-5; D remains ambiguous. Germline values: CDR1 SEHNR, CDR2 FQNEAQ (reference sequence). The CDR3 sequence is 14 residues long. CDR3 DNA sequence: TGTGCCAGGAGCTTAGGGTCAGTTAATCAGCCCCAGCATTTT. Encoded protein: CARSLGSVNQPQHF.

A few counts support this clonotype. With a much larger clone just one base away, this may be a read error. J is TRBJ2-7 and V is TRBV28, with a tentative D call TRBD2 (5 bases). This CDR3 spans 12 amino acids. The germline V gene encodes CDR1 MDHEN and CDR2 SYDVKM. CDR3 region: CASSNDYYEQHF. The CDR3 DNA follows: TGTGCCAGCAGCAACGACTACTACGAGCAGCACTTC.

This clonotype has a count of ten or more. This sequence joins TRBV6-1 and TRBJ2-7, with D maybe TRBD1 (5 bases). Trimming removed 9 bases at V and 0 bases at J, with 15 bases between. Germline V gene sequence: CDR1 MNHNS, CDR2 SASEGT. The CDR3 covers 14 residues. CDR3 loop: CASPDRPDSYEQYF. The CDR3, as DNA: TGTGCCAGTCCCGACAGACCAGACTCCTACGAGCAGTACTTC.

This clonotype was recorded only once. A read error may account for a junction end that differs from germline. This chain connects TRBV5-6 to TRBJ1-1; 11 bases match TRBD1. Germline V gene sequence: CDR1 SGHDT, CDR2 YYEEEE. The CDR3 extends over 14 amino acids. The CDR3 loop reads CVSSFGTGGTEAFF. In DNA form, the CDR3 reads TGTGTCAGCAGCTTCGGGACAGGGGGCACTGAAGCTTTCTTT.

This clonotype was seen repeatedly, ten times or more. CDR3 DNA: TGTGCCAGCAGTTACTCGGCAGGGGGCGCGTACGGGGGCACTGAAGCTTTCTTT. Protein product: CASSYSAGGAYGGTEAFF. V and J are TRBV6-2 or TRBV6-3 and TRBJ1-1, with 8 bases identical to TRBD1. V lost 0 bases, J lost 4 bases, and 13 bases stayed unmatched. Germline V gene lookup returns CDR1 MNHEY and CDR2 SVGEGT. The CDR3 loop spans 18 amino acids.

Points on this clonotype: This may arise from a read error, as a much more abundant clone is one base away. The chain couples TRBV19 to TRBJ2-7; D unresolved. Trimming removed 6 bases at V and 6 bases at J, with 6 bases between. CDR1 LNHDA and CDR2 SQIVND come from the germline V gene (reference sequence). The CDR3 has 10 amino acids. The CDR3 nucleotides read TGTGCCAGTAGGCCCTGCGAGCAGTACTTC. It encodes CASRPCEQYF.

Comments on this clonotype: A read error may explain this, as a much larger clone is one base away. The chain has TRBV28 and TRBJ1-4; possible D gene TRBD1, 6 bases. The CDR3 contains 13 residues. Germline V lookup: CDR1 MDHEN, CDR2 SYDVKM. CDR3 loop: CASSPGGGGKLLF. The CDR3 DNA sequence: TGTGCCAGCAGCCCAGGTGGGGGCGGAAAACTGTTGTTT.

In its sample, this clonotype was seen a few times. This rearrangement joins TRBV11-2 to TRBJ2-5, with D unresolved. The ends were cut back, 3 bases at V and 1 base at J, with 6 bases in the middle. Germline V gives CDR1 SGHAT, CDR2 FQNNGV. The CDR3 runs 13 residues. CDR3 residues: CASSFRVQETQYF. As DNA, the CDR3 is TGTGCCAGCAGCTTCCGGGTCCAAGAGACCCAGTACTTC.

With regard to this clonotype: With a much larger clone just one base away, this may be a read error. The chain employs TRBV7-3 and TRBJ2-2, with D possibly matching TRBD2 (6 bases). This CDR3 region has 17 residues. The ends were cut back, 4 bases at V and 0 bases at J, with 15 bases in the middle. The germline gives CDR1 SGHTA, CDR2 FQGTGA. The CDR3 here is CASSSNPAGPNTGELFF. The CDR3 nucleotides are TGTGCCAGCAGCTCGAATCCAGCGGGCCCGAACACCGGGGAGCTGTTTTTT.

Concerning this clonotype: One end of the junction does not line up with germline, which may come from a read error. The chain couples TRBV29-1 to TRBJ2-3; D might be TRBD1 or TRBD2, each matching 6 bases. Looked up from germline, CDR1 is SQVTM and CDR2 is ANQGSEA. CDR3 length equals 13 residues. Here the CDR3 reads CSVVGGLTDMQYF. The CDR3 DNA sequence: TGCAGTGTTGTTGGGGGGCTAACAGATATGCAGTATTTT.

About this clonotype itself: A much larger clone sits a single nucleotide away, making a read error possible. The CDR3 DNA reads as TGTGCCAGCGGCTCCAGGACAGGGGGCTACGAGCAGTACTTC. It specifies CASGSRTGGYEQYF. The chain uses TRBV7-2 and TRBJ2-7; 10 positions match TRBD1. CDR3 length: 14 amino acids. J lost 3 bases, V lost 8 bases, and 7 bases had no gene match. Germline V gene sequence: CDR1 SGHTA, CDR2 FQGNSA.

In nucleotides, the CDR3 is TGTGCCAGCAGCTTAGAAGTTAGTGGCTTCCCCCCCGCTCCACCGTATTTT. Amino acids: CASSLEVSGFPPAPPYF. The V and J genes are TRBV7-2 and TRBJ2-3; no reliable D call. Looked up from germline, CDR1 is SGHTA and CDR2 is FQGNSA. The V end was cut by 1 base, the J end by 14 bases, with 28 bases between. The CDR3 is 17 amino acids.

This clonotype was detected many times. The J gene is TRBJ2-3, the V gene TRBV4-3; the match to TRBD2 covers 12 bases. In germline, CDR1 is LGHNA, CDR2 YSLEER. This CDR3 region has 17 residues. V lost 2 bases, J lost 5 bases, and 8 bases stayed unmatched. In DNA, the CDR3 is TGCGCCAGCAGCCAATTCCCTAGCGGGAGGGCCGTAGATACGCAGTATTTT. Amino acids: CASSQFPSGRAVDTQYF.

Details on this clonotype: A much more abundant neighbour one base away suggests this may be a read error. The CDR3 spells CASSLSSLGADTQYF. CDR3 DNA: TGTGCCAGCAGCTTATCTTCACTCGGCGCAGATACGCAGTATTTT. This sequence joins TRBV7-6 and TRBJ2-3; D not resolved. The V end was cut by 2 bases, the J end by 4 bases, with 13 bases between. In germline, CDR1 is SGHVS, CDR2 FNYEAQ. This CDR3 contains 15 residues.

This clonotype was seen at least ten times. This sequence joins TRBV20-1 and TRBJ2-5; D may be TRBD2 (6 bases). CDR1 is DFQATT, CDR2 SNEGSKA, per germline (reference sequence). This CDR3 has 13 amino acids. Trimming shortened V by 3 bases and J by 7 bases, and 15 bases separated the two germline ends. The CDR3 DNA reads as TGCAGTGCTAGTATTACTAGCATCGGGACCCAGTACTTC. As protein: CSASITSIGTQYF.

To note about this clonotype: At one end the junction does not follow the germline gene, possibly because of a read error. The chain carries TRBV2 and TRBJ2-3; possibly TRBD2 for D (5 bases). The CDR3 covers 15 residues. CDR1 is SNHLY and CDR2 is FYNNEI in the germline V gene. The CDR3 reads CAGRDGASSTDMQYF. The DNA for the CDR3 is TGTGCCGGACGGGATGGCGCCTCTAGCACAGATATGCAGTATTTT.

This clonotype was found a few times. A much larger clone differs by one base, so this may be a read error. The chain uses TRBV7-9 and TRBJ2-3; unclear D gene. The CDR3 is 14 residues long. The V end lost 5 bases, the J end lost 6 bases, and 15 bases lay between the germline ends. Germline values: CDR1 SEHNR, CDR2 FQNEAQ (reference sequence). The CDR3 region has the DNA TGTGCCAGCAGCCCCGAAGGACGTCCCGATACGCAGTATTTT. Its translation: CASSPEGRPDTQYF.

This clonotype showed up many times. This chain connects TRBV24-1 to TRBJ2-2; 10 nucleotides match TRBD1. This CDR3 has 17 amino acids. Per the germline V gene, CDR1 is KGHDR and CDR2 is SFDVKD. Trimming took 3 bases from V and 6 from J; bases not matched to a gene: 9. The CDR3 DNA reads TGTGCCACCAGTGATGGGCCGGGACAGGGGACACCCGGGGAGCTGTTTTTT. Translated: CATSDGPGQGTPGELFF.

The chain couples TRBV11-2 to TRBJ2-3; 7 nucleotides match TRBD1. The germline V gene has CDR1 SGHAT and CDR2 FQNNGV. The CDR3 extends over 15 amino acids. The V segment lost 11 bases and the J segment 6 bases; nucleotides outside the gene matches: 17. The CDR3 protein is CARSTGSYQVDTQYF. The CDR3 DNA reads as TGTGCCCGCTCGACAGGGTCTTATCAAGTGGATACGCAGTATTTT. The full variable domain, its missing parts supplied by reference TRBV11-2 and TRBJ2-3, is EAGVAQSPRYKIIEKRQSVAFWCNPISGHATLYWYQQILGQGPKLLIQFQNNGVVDDSQLPKDRFSAERLKGVDSTLKIQPAKLEDSAVYLCARSTGSYQVDTQYFGPGTRLTVL.

This clonotype was counted at least ten times. V and J are TRBV4-2 and TRBJ1-1, with D tentatively TRBD1 (5 bases). The CDR3 covers 16 residues. Germline assignment: CDR1 LGHNA and CDR2 YNFKEQ. V lost 0 bases and J lost 4, with 15 bases in between. DNA of the CDR3: TGTGCCAGCAGCCAAGAACTTGGGGGGTTCGGCACTGAAGCTTTCTTT. This gives the protein CASSQELGGFGTEAFF.

This clonotype was counted between two and nine times. The chain carries TRBV11-2 and TRBJ2-7; possible D gene TRBD1, 5 bases. The V and J ends lost 5 bases and 2 bases respectively, with 22 bases between them. The CDR3 consists of 17 residues. Germline loops: CDR1 SGHAT, CDR2 FQNNGV. This chain's CDR3 is CASSPVSSPGRAYEQYF. CDR3 sequence (DNA): TGTGCCAGCAGCCCCGTTAGTTCCCCGGGCAGGGCCTACGAGCAGTACTTC.

This clonotype occurred many times. The rearrangement links TRBV20-1 to TRBJ1-2; TRBD1 is a possible D gene (5 bases). The V end was cut by 3 bases, the J end by 3 bases, with 20 bases between. The germline V gene encodes CDR1 DFQATT and CDR2 SNEGSKA (reference sequence). The CDR3 totals 16 residues. In DNA form, the CDR3 reads TGCAGTGCTAGGATTTGGGGACGGACCCTCCACTATGGCTACACCTTC. As protein: CSARIWGRTLHYGYTF.

This clonotype has at least ten counts. The chain has TRBV5-1 and TRBJ1-1; TRBD1 matches 8 bases. CDR3 length: 15 residues. Germline trimming cut 4 bases from V and 3 bases from J; bases unmatched to any gene: 8. Germline CDR1 SGHRS, CDR2 YFSETQ. CDR3 amino acids: CASSTWTGTHTEAFF. The DNA for the CDR3 is TGCGCCAGCAGCACGTGGACAGGGACGCACACTGAAGCTTTCTTT.